The T cell receptor beta chain under discussion was sequenced for a study of cytomegalovirus exposure and HLA in healthy donors (dated by TCRdb to 2017 to 2019). Some background on the complete study: In an earlier analysis of 450 to 750 of the donors, about 270 Gb of sequence data and some 100 million unique TCR beta sequences from approximately 180 million T cells were reported. The study used immunosequencing to profile the T cell repertoires of approximately 650 subjects and linked those repertoires to cytomegalovirus serostatus. The later analysis used no new phenotypic data to find candidate immune exposures, relying instead on TCR beta sequences and their occurrence across donors. Genome-wide SNP genotypes for about 60% of the roughly 670 donors were used in a later genetic analysis, which treated that subset as a discovery cohort. Of the 300 to 500 genotyped donors, less than 90% were placed in the genetic ancestry cluster associated with self-reported Caucasian donors. Among 398 genotyped donors of the cohort, an average of around 220,000 unique TCR beta nucleotide sequences was sequenced per donor, of which about 19% were non-productive. An early release that covered 500 to 800 HLA-typed donors contained approximately 300 gigabases of sequencing data and 75 million to 100 million unique TCR sequences. The study aimed to test whether signatures of past pathogen exposure could be identified by cataloging public T cell receptors. Four or five DR-DQ haplotypes were handled as single units for association and clustering because linkage in the cohort was strong. Every discovery cohort repertoire had been produced on one sequencing platform. A later analysis re-examined previously published TCR beta repertoires from roughly 650 donors and added high-resolution HLA genotyping to investigate patterns of TCR occurrence. The number of typed donors differed by locus: roughly 629-640 for A, B, C, DRB1 and DQB1; about 520 for DQA1; around 580 for DPA1; and roughly 490 for DPB1. An earlier analysis of fewer than 700 of the donors applied high-throughput TCR beta sequencing to assess whether each TCR beta V gene segment acted as functional or pseudogenic. Both class I and class II loci were covered by HLA typing, at four-digit resolution. The study combined high-throughput TCR immunosequencing, statistical association of individual TCRs with disease status, and machine learning to predict cytomegalovirus infection status. Besides the first cohort of approximately 710 subjects, a separate validation cohort made up of over 100 different subjects was used. Alongside the repertoire data, information on donor age, sex, ethnicity and CMV serostatus was compiled.

General study outcomes and caveats: According to a later genetic analysis, donors in an Asian-associated ancestry cluster had fewer N-insertions in productive TCRs than the approximately 630-donor mean. Broadly in line with IMGT annotations, most TCR beta V segments showed up in productive rearrangements about 87% or about 30% of the time in an earlier analysis of around 550 of the donors. The study listed 150 to 200 TCR beta chains as associated with cytomegalovirus. The presence/absence analyses assumed that sequencing depth was roughly uniform across donors, and that assumption may not be true. A few of the identified cytomegalovirus-associated TCR beta chains were confirmed in vitro to be specific for cytomegalovirus antigens. About 17 rarely observed V segments, including chromosome 9 orphons, were excluded from the earlier analysis of several hundred of the donors because counts were too low. A cluster of highly shared sequence variants was judged likely to represent a technical artifact of the sequencing pipeline. A further reported finding was that TCR beta sequences accurately predicted the HLA-A and HLA-B alleles for most subjects in the first cohort. In a later genetic analysis, a missense DCLRE1C variant was associated with V-gene and J-gene trimming of TCR beta chains, and the association was replicated in an independent cohort. Only TCR beta chains were sequenced in this cohort, and the absence of alpha or paired-chain data limited detectable features. The classifier was reported to diagnose cytomegalovirus status with high specificity and sensitivity in both the original cohort and the validation cohort. Across donors, most TCR sequences were observed very rarely, whereas some public TCRs were present in many individuals. When HLA alleles, especially DR and DQ, strongly co-occurred, TCR associations were difficult to assign to individual alleles. In a later analysis, the rate of TCR association differed among HLA loci, with DRB1 alleles having the most associated TCRs and HLA-C alleles having the fewest. Specific HLA alleles were associated with around 18,000 TCR beta sequences at a false discovery rate of 0.05 in a later analysis. The authors suggested that the approach could potentially be generalized to other disease states and immunological phenotypes. For the cohort, immune exposure information was limited to CMV serostatus. Because HLA typing was unavailable for some donors at each locus, only the typed subset was used in association tests. Linkage disequilibrium might explain the correlated functional status among segregating V segments, but an unknown experimental factor could not be excluded. According to a later analysis, most CMV-associated TCR beta chains appeared to be HLA-restricted, and the HLA associations seemed to be driven largely by CMV exposure. Several of the top co-occurrence clusters appeared to be linked to parvovirus B19, influenza, CMV and Epstein-Barr virus, according to a later analysis. Some IMGT-functional V segments, including TRBV6-2 and TRBV6-3, could not be told apart with the 87-base-pair reads, so those segments were excluded. In a later analysis, HLA-associated TCR beta chains were found to be more clonally expanded and to have lower generation probabilities than equally common non-associated chains.

The library relied on the immunoSEQ multiplex PCR assay. The multiplex PCR relied on a mix of 60 forward primers for TCR Vbeta segments and 13 reverse primers for TCR Jbeta segments. Amplification of the CDR3 region of rearranged TCR beta genes was performed with a multiplex PCR assay on genomic DNA. The amplified TCR beta libraries were sequenced on the Illumina HiSeq System as 87-base-pair reads. The original pipeline was this. A later analysis counted 75 million to 100 million unique TCR beta chains across the 670 or so repertoires, and around 12 million of these chains were shared by at least two donors. Raw reads were error-corrected and collapsed into unique sequences by a nearest-neighbor algorithm in which closely related sequences were merged to remove PCR and sequencing errors. V, D and J gene segments were assigned by aligning CDR3 sequences to IMGT reference sequences. For a sequence to be retained, at least a six-nucleotide match to both a V gene segment and a J gene segment was required. A rearrangement was called productive if the CDR3 had no stop codons and remained in frame with V and J, and every other rearrangement was called non-productive. Following IMGT convention, CDR3 was defined as the stretch from the second conserved V-encoded cysteine up to the conserved J-encoded phenylalanine. The earlier analysis of 587 of the donors excluded sequences that lacked an unambiguous match to a single V gene segment. In an earlier analysis of about 590 of the donors, a V segment was called functional when productive rearrangements were above 56.7%, and segregating when the standard deviation between donors exceeded 5%. A statistical classification framework was built to diagnose cytomegalovirus status from the catalog of TCR beta chain sequences. In a later analysis, V and J genes were assigned by comparing TCR nucleotide sequences against IMGT/GENE-DB human TR gene sequences. In a later analysis, CDR3 sequences and most-parsimonious VDJ recombination scenarios were assigned using the TCRdist pipeline. A later analysis defined each TCR beta chain by its CDR3 amino acid sequence plus V-gene family, and excluded reads lacking a unique V-gene family. A later analysis removed roughly 590 highly shared, low-generation-probability nucleotide sequences to deal with suspected cross-contamination and a sequencing artifact. A later analysis calculated a clonal expansion index for each public chain from normalized within-repertoire ranks of inferred template counts. In a later analysis, generation probabilities were computed with a VDJ recombination model fitted to out-of-frame rearrangements, and the resulting probabilities were checked against IGoR. In a later analysis, TCR-TCR, TCR-HLA and TCR-CMV co-occurrence was scored with hypergeometric tests, and a repertoire-size bias correction was applied to TCR pairs. In a later analysis, false discovery rates were estimated by permuting HLA or CMV assignments 20 times. A later analysis grouped co-occurring TCRs with DBSCAN, adding TCRdist sequence similarity when clustering within HLA-allele-positive subsets. Repertoires with fewer than 30,000 or more than 120,000 public chains were left out of co-occurrence clustering, as were about five repertoires with anomalous nucleotide sharing. Drawn from immuneACCESS, this table holds only the in-frame rearrangements with V and J called that TCRdb kept. Clones are partly lost; checked studies trace under half to an unresolved V gene and leave the rest unexplained. V and J calls and clone size follow that table, whereas D and trimming were derived from the DNA. The sample yields around 63,000 clones; less than 80% were counted once. Approximately 7.8% of the sample is in the top ten clones.

Turning to this clone: Its antigen is still unknown. Base quality data are lacking; no much larger clone is found one base away.

The CDR3 has 15 amino acids, counting the end cysteine and phenylalanine. This entry keeps only the CDR3 DNA: 45 bases, framed from base 1. Looking up the germline V gene yields CDR1 MGHRA and CDR2 YSYEKL. Trimmed from V: 7 bases; trimmed from J: 3 bases; junction bases lacking a gene match: 11. In total, 500 to 700 healthy bone marrow donors made up the cohort. At the time of sampling, every cohort member was nominally healthy, though immune exposures that went unrecorded were likely present. The donor was CMV seropositive and was included in the group of 250 to 350 seropositive cohort members. A peripheral blood sample was provided by each donor, and peripheral blood mononuclear cells were used for TCR beta sequencing. Genomic DNA extraction from the blood cell samples was performed with the Qiagen DNeasy Blood Extraction Kit.

The specimen sequenced was PBMCs. The receptor was derived from a man between 60 and 75 years old in good health and CMV-seropositive. This chain joins TRBV4-1 to TRBJ2-7, and TRBD1 matches 8 of the central bases. The DNA sequence reads TGCGCCAGCACCCCAAGACAGGGGATACTCTACGAGCAGTACTTC. Protein translation: CASTPRQGILYEQYF.